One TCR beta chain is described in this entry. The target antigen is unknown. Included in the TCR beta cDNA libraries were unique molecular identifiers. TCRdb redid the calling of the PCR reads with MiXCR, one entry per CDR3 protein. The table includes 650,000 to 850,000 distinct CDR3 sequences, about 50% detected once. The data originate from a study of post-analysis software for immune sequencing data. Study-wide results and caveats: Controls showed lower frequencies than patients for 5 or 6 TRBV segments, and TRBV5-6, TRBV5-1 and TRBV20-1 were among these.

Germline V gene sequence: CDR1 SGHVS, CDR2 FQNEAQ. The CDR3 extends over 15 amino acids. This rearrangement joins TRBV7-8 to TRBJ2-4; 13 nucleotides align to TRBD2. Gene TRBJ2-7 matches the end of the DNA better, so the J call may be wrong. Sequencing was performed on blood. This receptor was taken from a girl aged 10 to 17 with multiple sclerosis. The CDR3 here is CASSSTSGRHHEQYF. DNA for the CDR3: TGTGCCAGCAGCTCGACTAGCGGGAGGCACCACGAGCAGTACTTC.